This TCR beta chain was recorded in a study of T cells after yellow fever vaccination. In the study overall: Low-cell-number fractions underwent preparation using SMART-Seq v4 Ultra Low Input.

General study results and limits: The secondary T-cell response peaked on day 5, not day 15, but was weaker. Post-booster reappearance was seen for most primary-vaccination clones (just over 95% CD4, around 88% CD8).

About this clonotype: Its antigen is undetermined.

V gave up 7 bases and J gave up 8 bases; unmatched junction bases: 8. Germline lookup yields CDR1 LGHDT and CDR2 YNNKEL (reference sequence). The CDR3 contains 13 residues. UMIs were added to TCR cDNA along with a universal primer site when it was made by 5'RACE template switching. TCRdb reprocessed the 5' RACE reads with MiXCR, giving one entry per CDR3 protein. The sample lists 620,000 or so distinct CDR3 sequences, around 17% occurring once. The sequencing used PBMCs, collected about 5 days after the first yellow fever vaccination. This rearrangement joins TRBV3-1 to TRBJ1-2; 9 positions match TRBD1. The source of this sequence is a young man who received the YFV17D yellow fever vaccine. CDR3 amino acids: CASTTRGQGGYTF. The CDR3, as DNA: TGTGCCAGCACCACGAGGGGACAGGGAGGCTACACCTTC.